This T cell receptor (beta chain) was recorded in a study of blood T cell repertoires in COVID-19. Germline assignment: CDR1 MDHEN and CDR2 SYDVKM. The ends lost 4 bases at V and 3 bases at J; junction bases unmatched: 12. The CDR3 totals 17 residues. Sequencing used immunoSEQ multiplex PCR; TCRdb keeps in-frame clones, though not all of them. The table lists fewer than 250,000 clones, approximately 83% of them singletons, with 2% to 3% in the top ten. This TCR was sampled from a woman in her 40s with active or convalescent COVID-19. Sequencing was done on a sample of peripheral blood. This chain connects TRBV28 to TRBJ1-5; TRBD1 agrees at 7 bases. CDR3 residues: CASSSPTGTAHNQPQHF. DNA for the CDR3: TGTGCCAGCAGTTCACCTACCGGGACAGCGCACAATCAGCCCCAGCATTTT.